This section outlines one T cell receptor beta chain sequence together with its context. V gave up 2 bases and J gave up 5 bases; unmatched junction bases: 5. CDR1 is MNHEY, CDR2 SVGAGI, per germline. This CDR3 contains 14 residues. As processed by the authors: Amplification of reference gene primers provided the estimated nucleated cell counts. The protocol was immunoSEQ multiplex PCR, while the TCRdb copy is restricted to in-frame clones and leaves out a portion. V and J calls and clone size follow that table, whereas D and trimming were derived from the DNA. This table holds 200,000 to 250,000 clones, almost 90% found once. This sample stems from a study of blood T cell repertoires in COVID-19. Study-level background: The United States, Italy and Spain provided the acute and convalescent COVID-19 samples. PBMCs, B-cell-depleted T cells, or T cells were the source of the cDNA or gDNA that made up the material.

This chain connects TRBV6-5 to TRBJ1-2, with 7 bases fitting TRBD1. Material for sequencing was peripheral blood. This TCR came from a man older than 75 with acute or convalescent COVID-19. The CDR3 coding sequence is TGTGCCAGCAGTTACCAGACAGGGCAGTATGGCTACACCTTC. This sequence encodes CASSYQTGQYGYTF.